A single sample is the source of the 16 T cell receptor beta chains below, sequenced in a study of T cell responses to AZD1222 COVID-19 vaccine. Assay used: immunoSEQ multiplex PCR; TCRdb lists only in-frame clones, some missing. The sample yields 150,000 to 200,000 clones, roughly 90% seen once. Material: peripheral blood, obtained 28 days after the second AZD1222 dose. The receptors were gathered from an adult who received the AZD1222 COVID-19 vaccine.

The V gene is TRBV12-3 or TRBV12-4, the J gene TRBJ1-1; D unresolved. Trimming left V 2 bases short and J 1 base short, with 5 bases between. The CDR3 loop spans 13 amino acids. The CDR3, as DNA: TGTGCCAGCAGTTTAAATGGGAACACTGAAGCTTTCTTT. Its translation is CASSLNGNTEAFF.

This clone was recorded a few times. This chain uses TRBV7-6 with TRBJ1-5, with 9 bases fitting TRBD1. Germline CDR1 is SGHVS and CDR2 is FNYEAQ. The V gene end was trimmed by 1 base and the J gene end by 0 bases; junction bases not matched to a gene: 7. The CDR3 runs to 18 residues. The CDR3 loop is CASSLEDRGLDSNQPQHF. CDR3 sequence (DNA): TGTGCCAGCAGCTTAGAGGACAGGGGATTGGATAGCAATCAGCCCCAGCATTTT.

The genes are TRBV7-9 and TRBJ1-4, with a tentative D call TRBD1 (6 bases). V was trimmed by 6 bases and J by 8 bases, leaving 25 bases between them. CDR1 is SEHNR and CDR2 is FQNEAQ in the germline V gene (reference sequence). CDR3 length equals 17 residues. CDR3 sequence: CASRNAEGHQMFEKLFF. The CDR3 DNA reads TGTGCCAGCAGAAACGCCGAGGGACACCAGATGTTCGAAAAACTGTTTTTT.

The chain joins TRBV5-4 to TRBJ1-3, with 7 positions matching TRBD1. Germline trimming cut 2 bases from V and 2 bases from J; bases unmatched to any gene: 7. The CDR3 is 16 residues long. Per germline, CDR1 SGHNT and CDR2 YYREEE (reference sequence). The CDR3 DNA follows: TGTGCCAGCAGCTTCCCAAGGGGGCGGACTGGAAACACCATATATTTT. It codes for CASSFPRGRTGNTIYF.

V gene TRBV7-2 combines with J gene TRBJ2-7; D remains unclear. Trimming shortened V by 5 bases and J by 3 bases, and 5 bases separated the two germline ends. Germline values: CDR1 SGHTA, CDR2 FQGNSA. The CDR3 loop spans 11 amino acids. CDR3 residues: CASSPHYEQYF. In DNA, the CDR3 is TGTGCCAGCAGCCCCCACTACGAGCAGTACTTC.

The chain employs TRBV4-2 and TRBJ2-6; D uncertain. The germline V and J ends were trimmed by 0 bases and 3 bases, with 9 bases remaining between them. Germline V gene data show CDR1 as LGHNA and CDR2 as YNFKEQ. This CDR3 contains 16 residues. This chain's CDR3 is CASSQDFGGGANVLTF. Here the CDR3 DNA reads TGTGCCAGCAGCCAAGATTTCGGCGGTGGGGCCAACGTCCTGACTTTC.

This chain uses TRBV12-3 or TRBV12-4 with TRBJ1-1; D is unresolved. Trimming removed 3 bases from V and 6 bases from J, with 11 bases in between. The CDR3 is 13 amino acids. CDR3 nucleotide sequence: TGTGCCAGCAGTTTCCGCGCTTTCGCTGAAGCTTTCTTT. This codes for CASSFRAFAEAFF.

The chain has TRBV19 and TRBJ2-5; D ambiguous. V dropped 6 bases and J dropped 5 bases, with 7 bases sitting between them. The CDR3 contains 11 residues. The germline gives CDR1 LNHDA, CDR2 SQIVND (reference sequence). CDR3 nucleotides: TGTGCCAGTAGCGGGTGGGAGACCCAGTACTTC. It codes for CASSGWETQYF.

The V gene is TRBV19, the J gene TRBJ1-1, with 7 bases identical to TRBD1. The length of the CDR3 is 15 residues. V trimming: 2 bases; J trimming: 2 bases; junction bases outside the gene matches: 5. Germline V gene sequence: CDR1 LNHDA, CDR2 SQIVND (reference sequence). Here the CDR3 reads CASSITGTVNTEAFF. CDR3 DNA: TGTGCCAGTAGTATAACGGGGACAGTAAACACTGAAGCTTTCTTT.

V usage is TRBV6-4 and J usage is TRBJ2-1; no definite D call. The CDR3 is made up of 13 amino acids. Germline CDR1 is MRHNA and CDR2 is SNTAGT. V gave up 2 bases and J gave up 5 bases, with 7 bases separating them. This CDR3 reads CASSDPPHNEQFF. Here the CDR3 DNA reads TGTGCCAGCAGTGACCCCCCCCACAATGAGCAGTTCTTC.

This chain connects TRBV29-1 to TRBJ2-2; D not resolved. Trimming removed 5 bases from V and 7 bases from J, with 8 bases in between. The CDR3 runs 11 residues. CDR1 SQVTM and CDR2 ANQGSEA come from the germline V gene. The CDR3 spells CSVSDGGELFF. The CDR3 DNA sequence: TGCAGCGTTAGCGACGGCGGGGAGCTGTTTTTT.

This rearrangement joins TRBV5-1 to TRBJ1-1; D gene unclear. V gave up 1 base and J gave up 0 bases, with 13 bases separating them. The germline V gene encodes CDR1 SGHRS and CDR2 YFSETQ. The CDR3 loop spans 16 amino acids. The CDR3 nucleotides are TGCGCCAGCAGCTTGTCCCCAGGAGCTATGAACACTGAAGCTTTCTTT. Translation: CASSLSPGAMNTEAFF.

This chain joins TRBV5-6 and TRBJ2-4; perhaps D is TRBD1 or TRBD2 (5 bases each). The CDR3 has 16 residues. With 3 bases removed from V and 8 bases from J, the gap between germline ends came to 21 bases. Germline V gives CDR1 SGHDT, CDR2 YYEEEE. CDR3 sequence (DNA): TGTGCCAGCAGCTCGACGTCCGGGGCCGTTGGTGACATTCAGTACTTC. Its translation is CASSSTSGAVGDIQYF.

The J gene is TRBJ1-2, the V gene TRBV5-1; 7 bases are a match to TRBD1. Germline-derived CDR1 and CDR2 are SGHRS and YFSETQ. Unmatched junction bases numbered 13, after V lost 3 bases and J lost 2 bases. The CDR3 runs 17 residues. This CDR3 is CASSSHKPPGQNYGYTF. The CDR3 nucleotides are TGCGCCAGCAGCTCCCACAAGCCACCGGGACAGAACTATGGCTACACCTTC.

V usage is TRBV3-1 (or the pseudogene TRBV3-2) and J usage is TRBJ2-7, with D possibly being TRBD2 (5 bases). The V end was cut by 1 base, the J end by 9 bases, with 25 bases between. Germline lookup yields CDR1 LGHDT and CDR2 YNNKEL (reference sequence). The CDR3 loop spans 17 amino acids. DNA for the CDR3: TGTGCCAGCAGCCAAGTAGGACGGGGTATGCCCCCGTTCGGGCAGTACTTC. It specifies CASSQVGRGMPPFGQYF.

This CDR3 is CASSIRGVSTNTEAFF. The CDR3, as DNA: TGTGCCAGCAGCATTCGCGGGGTGTCCACGAACACTGAAGCTTTCTTT. The V and J genes are TRBV7-8 and TRBJ1-1; no firm D call. Trimming left V 5 bases short and J 1 base short, with 17 bases between. The CDR3 has 16 amino acids. CDR1 and CDR2 (germline): SGHVS, FQNEAQ.